This TCR beta chain appears in the sequencing data of a study of human T cells and chemical hapten exposure. Study-wide results and limits: Sensitization with DPC brought no change to TCRs above 1 in 1000 in frequency.

At least ten counts were recorded for this clonotype. Antigen: not known. Within the library, unique molecular identifiers were attached to each individual cDNA molecule. From the RACE reads, TCRdb called clonotypes with MiXCR, one entry per CDR3 protein. The profile shows some 98,000 distinct CDR3 sequences, less than 14% of them singletons. Regarding time point: pre-sensitization, week 0. Treatment noted: therapeutic diphenylcyclopropenone sensitization with weekly scalp DPC. Blood draws came first, before each patch test. The clonotype comes from a woman aged 60-75 years with alopecia areata. Some clones in this sample may be carry-over from other donors' samples. The sample consisted of whole blood, taken in connection with sensitization to the hapten diphenylcyclopropenone (DPC).

CDR3 DNA: TGTGCCACGGGCGCTAGAGGTATGGCCTACGAGCAGTACTTC. It encodes CATGARGMAYEQYF. The rearrangement links TRBV6-2 or TRBV6-3 to TRBJ2-7; D gene ambiguous. V lost 10 bases and J lost 2, with 18 bases in between. CDR3 size: 14 residues. Germline-derived CDR1 and CDR2 are MNHEY and SVGEGT.